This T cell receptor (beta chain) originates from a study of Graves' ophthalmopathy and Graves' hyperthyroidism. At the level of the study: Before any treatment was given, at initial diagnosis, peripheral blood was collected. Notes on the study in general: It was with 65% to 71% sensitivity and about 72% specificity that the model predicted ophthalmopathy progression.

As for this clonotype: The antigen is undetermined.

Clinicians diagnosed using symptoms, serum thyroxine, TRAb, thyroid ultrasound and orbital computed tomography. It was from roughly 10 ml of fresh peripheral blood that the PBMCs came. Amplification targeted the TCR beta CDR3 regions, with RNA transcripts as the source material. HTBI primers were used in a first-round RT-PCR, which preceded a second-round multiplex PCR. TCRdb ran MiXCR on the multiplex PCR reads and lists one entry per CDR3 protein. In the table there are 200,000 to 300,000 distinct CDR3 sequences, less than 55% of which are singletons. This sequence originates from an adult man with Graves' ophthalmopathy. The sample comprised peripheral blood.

The DNA of the CDR3 is TGTGCCAGCAGTGTGGGACAGGGGGCGCTCGACGAGCAGTACTTC. This sequence encodes CASSVGQGALDEQYF. The chain couples TRBV7-2 to TRBJ2-7; 12 nucleotides agree with TRBD1. Germline CDR1 reads SGHTA; CDR2 reads FQGNSA. J gave up 5 bases and V 6 bases, and 8 bases lay outside the gene matches. The CDR3 has 15 residues.